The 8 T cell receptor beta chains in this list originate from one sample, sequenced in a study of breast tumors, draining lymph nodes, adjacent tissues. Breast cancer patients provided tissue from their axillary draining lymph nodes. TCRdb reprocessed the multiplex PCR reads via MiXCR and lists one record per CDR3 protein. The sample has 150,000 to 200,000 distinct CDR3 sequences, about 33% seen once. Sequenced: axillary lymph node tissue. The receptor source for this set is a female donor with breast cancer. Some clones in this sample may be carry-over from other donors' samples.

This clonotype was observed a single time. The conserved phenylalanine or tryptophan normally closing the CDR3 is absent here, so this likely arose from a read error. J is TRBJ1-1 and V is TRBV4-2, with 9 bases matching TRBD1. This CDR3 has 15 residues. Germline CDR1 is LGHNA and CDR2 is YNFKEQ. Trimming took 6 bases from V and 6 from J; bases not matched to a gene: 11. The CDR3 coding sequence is TGTGCCAGCAGTGAACAGGGGGCGCGATCCCCTGAAGCTTTCTCT. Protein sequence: CASSEQGARSPEAFS.

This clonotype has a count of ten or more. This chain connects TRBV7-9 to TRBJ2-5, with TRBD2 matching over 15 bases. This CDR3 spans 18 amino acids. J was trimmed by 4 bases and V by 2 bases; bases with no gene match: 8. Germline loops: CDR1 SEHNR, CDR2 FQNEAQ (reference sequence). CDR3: CASSLYGTSGRQGETQYF. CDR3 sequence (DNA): TGTGCCAGCAGCTTATATGGGACTAGCGGGAGGCAGGGAGAGACCCAGTACTTC. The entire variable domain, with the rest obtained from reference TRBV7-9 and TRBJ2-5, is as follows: DTGVSQNPRHKITKRGQNVTFRCDPISEHNRLYWYRQTLGQGPEFLTYFQNEAQLEKSRLLSDRFSAERPKGSFSTLEIQRTEQGDSAMYLCASSLYGTSGRQGETQYFGPGTRLLVL.

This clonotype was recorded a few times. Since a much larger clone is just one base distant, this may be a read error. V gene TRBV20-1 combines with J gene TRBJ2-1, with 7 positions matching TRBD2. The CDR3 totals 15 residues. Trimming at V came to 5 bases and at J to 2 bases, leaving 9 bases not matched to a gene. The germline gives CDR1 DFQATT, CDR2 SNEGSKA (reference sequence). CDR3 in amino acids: CSAGRGRGTYNEQFF. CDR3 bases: TGCAGTGCTGGACGCGGGCGGGGGACCTACAATGAGCAGTTCTTC.

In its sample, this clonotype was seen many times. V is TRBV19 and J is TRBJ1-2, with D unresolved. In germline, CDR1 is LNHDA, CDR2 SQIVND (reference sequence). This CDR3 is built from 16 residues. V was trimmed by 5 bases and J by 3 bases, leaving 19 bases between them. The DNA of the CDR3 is TGTGCCAGTAGTTCCCGGACGGAAATTAGGGACTATGGCTACACCTTC. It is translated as CASSSRTEIRDYGYTF.

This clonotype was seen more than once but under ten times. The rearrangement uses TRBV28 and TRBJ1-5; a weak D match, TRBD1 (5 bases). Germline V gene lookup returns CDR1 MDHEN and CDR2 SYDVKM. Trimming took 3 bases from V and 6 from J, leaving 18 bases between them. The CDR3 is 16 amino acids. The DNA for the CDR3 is TGTGCCAGCAGTTTGGGCTCGGGACTTTTGATTCAGCCCCAGCATTTT. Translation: CASSLGSGLLIQPQHF.

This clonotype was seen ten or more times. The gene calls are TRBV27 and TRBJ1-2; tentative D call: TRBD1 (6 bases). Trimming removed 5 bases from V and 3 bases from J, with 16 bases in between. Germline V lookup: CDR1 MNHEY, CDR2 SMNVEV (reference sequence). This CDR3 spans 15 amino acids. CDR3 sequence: CASSPTGLWDYGYTF. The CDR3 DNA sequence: TGTGCCAGCAGTCCCACAGGGCTGTGGGACTATGGCTACACCTTC.

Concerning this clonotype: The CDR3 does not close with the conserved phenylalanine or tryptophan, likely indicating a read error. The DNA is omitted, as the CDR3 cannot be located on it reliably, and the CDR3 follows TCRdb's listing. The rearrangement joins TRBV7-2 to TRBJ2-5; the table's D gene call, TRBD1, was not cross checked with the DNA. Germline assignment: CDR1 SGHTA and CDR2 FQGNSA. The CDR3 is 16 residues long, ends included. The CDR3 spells CASSPGPQGHGYTFGS.

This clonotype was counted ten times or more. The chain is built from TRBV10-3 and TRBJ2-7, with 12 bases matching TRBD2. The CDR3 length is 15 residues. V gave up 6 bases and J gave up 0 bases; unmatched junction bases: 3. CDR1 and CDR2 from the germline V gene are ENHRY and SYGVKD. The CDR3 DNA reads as TGTGCCATCAGGCTAGCGGGAGGGAACTCCTACGAGCAGTACTTC. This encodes CAIRLAGGNSYEQYF.